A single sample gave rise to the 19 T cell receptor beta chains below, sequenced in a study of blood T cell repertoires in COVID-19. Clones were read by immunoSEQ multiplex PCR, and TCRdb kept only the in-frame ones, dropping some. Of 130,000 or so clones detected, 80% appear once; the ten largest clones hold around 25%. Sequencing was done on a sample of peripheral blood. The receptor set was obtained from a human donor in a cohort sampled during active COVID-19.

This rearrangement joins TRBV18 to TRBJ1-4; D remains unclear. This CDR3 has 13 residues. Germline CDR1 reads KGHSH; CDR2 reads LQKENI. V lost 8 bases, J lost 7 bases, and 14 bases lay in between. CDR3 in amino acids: CASADTVGEKLFF. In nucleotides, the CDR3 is TGTGCCAGCGCAGACACAGTCGGTGAAAAACTGTTTTTT.

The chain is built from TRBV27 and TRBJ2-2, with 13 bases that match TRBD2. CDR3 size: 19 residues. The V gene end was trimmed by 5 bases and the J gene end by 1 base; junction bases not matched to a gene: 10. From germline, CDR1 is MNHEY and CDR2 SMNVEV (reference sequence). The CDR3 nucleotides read TGTGCCAGCAGTAACACCCGTCGACTAGCGGGGGGGAACACCGGGGAGCTGTTTTTT. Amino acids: CASSNTRRLAGGNTGELFF.

The CDR3 DNA reads as TGTGCCAGCTCACCACCGGGCCACCTGAACACTGAAGCTTTCTTT. Amino acid sequence: CASSPPGHLNTEAFF. V gene TRBV18 combines with J gene TRBJ1-1; D remains ambiguous. CDR3 length: 15 residues. Trimming took 0 bases from V and 0 from J, leaving 8 bases between them. Germline lookup yields CDR1 KGHSH and CDR2 LQKENI.

In nucleotides, the CDR3 is TGTGCCAGCAGTGAAAGCCCCTGGTCGGGGGAGACCCAGTACTTC. Translating it yields CASSESPWSGETQYF. The V and J genes are TRBV6-1 and TRBJ2-5, with D perhaps matching TRBD2 (5 bases). The CDR3 is made up of 15 amino acids. With 2 bases removed from V and 5 bases from J, the gap between germline ends came to 15 bases. Germline V CDR1 and CDR2: MNHNS, SASEGT.

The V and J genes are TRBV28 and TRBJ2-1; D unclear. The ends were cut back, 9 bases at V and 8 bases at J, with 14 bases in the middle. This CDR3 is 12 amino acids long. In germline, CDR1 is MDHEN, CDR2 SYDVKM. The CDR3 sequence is CARAGSGDEQFF. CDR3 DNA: TGTGCCAGAGCCGGGTCCGGCGATGAGCAGTTCTTC.

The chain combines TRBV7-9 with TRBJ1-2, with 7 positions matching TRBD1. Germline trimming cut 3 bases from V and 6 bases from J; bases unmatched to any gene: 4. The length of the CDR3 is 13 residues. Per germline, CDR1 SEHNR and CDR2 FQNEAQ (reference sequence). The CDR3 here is CASSLGTGDGYTF. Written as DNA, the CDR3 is TGTGCCAGCAGCTTGGGAACAGGGGATGGCTACACCTTC.

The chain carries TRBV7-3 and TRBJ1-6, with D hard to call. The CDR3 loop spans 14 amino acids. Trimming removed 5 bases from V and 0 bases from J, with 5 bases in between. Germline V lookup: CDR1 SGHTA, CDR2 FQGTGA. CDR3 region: CASSPGSYNSPLHF. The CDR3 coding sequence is TGTGCCAGCAGCCCCGGCTCCTATAATTCACCCCTCCACTTT.

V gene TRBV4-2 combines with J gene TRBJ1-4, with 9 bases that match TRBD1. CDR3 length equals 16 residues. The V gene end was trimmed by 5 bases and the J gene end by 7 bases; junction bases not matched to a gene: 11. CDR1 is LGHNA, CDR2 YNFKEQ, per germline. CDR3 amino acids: CASSLKIGTGSEKLFF. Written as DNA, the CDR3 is TGTGCCAGCAGCTTAAAAATCGGGACAGGGAGTGAAAAACTGTTTTTT.

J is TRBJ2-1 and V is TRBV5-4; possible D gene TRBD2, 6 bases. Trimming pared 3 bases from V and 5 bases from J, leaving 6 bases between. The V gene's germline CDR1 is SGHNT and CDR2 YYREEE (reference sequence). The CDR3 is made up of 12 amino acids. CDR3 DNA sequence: TGTGCCAGCAGCTGGGGGGACAATGAGCAGTTCTTC. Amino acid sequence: CASSWGDNEQFF.

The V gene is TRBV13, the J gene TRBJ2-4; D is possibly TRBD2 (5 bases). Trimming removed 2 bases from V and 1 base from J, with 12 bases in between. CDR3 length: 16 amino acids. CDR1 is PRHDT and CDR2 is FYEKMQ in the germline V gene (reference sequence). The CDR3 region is CASSLKWELAKNIQYF. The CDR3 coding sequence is TGTGCCAGCAGCTTAAAATGGGAGTTGGCCAAAAACATTCAGTACTTC.

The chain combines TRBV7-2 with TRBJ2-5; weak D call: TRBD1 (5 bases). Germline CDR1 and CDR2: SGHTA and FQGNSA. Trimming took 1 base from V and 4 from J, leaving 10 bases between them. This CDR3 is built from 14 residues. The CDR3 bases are TGTGCCAGCAGCTTAGGCAGGGTCTCAGAGACCCAGTACTTC. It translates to CASSLGRVSETQYF. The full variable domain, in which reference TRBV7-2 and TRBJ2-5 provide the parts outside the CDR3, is GAGVSQSPSNKVTEKGKDVELRCDPISGHTALYWYRQSLGQGLEFLIYFQGNSAPDKSGLPSDRFSAERTGGSVSTLTIQRTQQEDSAVYLCASSLGRVSETQYFGPGTRLLVL.

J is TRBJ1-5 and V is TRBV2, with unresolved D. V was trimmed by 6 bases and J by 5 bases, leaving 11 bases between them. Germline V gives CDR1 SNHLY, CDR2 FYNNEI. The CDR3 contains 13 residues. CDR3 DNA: TGTGCCAGCAGGGATGGGCTCGATCAGCCCCAGCATTTT. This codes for CASRDGLDQPQHF.

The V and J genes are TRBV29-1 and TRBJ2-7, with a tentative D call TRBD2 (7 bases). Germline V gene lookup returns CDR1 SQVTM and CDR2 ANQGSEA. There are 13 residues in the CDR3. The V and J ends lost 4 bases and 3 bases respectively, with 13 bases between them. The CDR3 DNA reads TGCAGCGTTGTAGGGAGGGGGGTCTACGAGCAGTACTTC. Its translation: CSVVGRGVYEQYF.

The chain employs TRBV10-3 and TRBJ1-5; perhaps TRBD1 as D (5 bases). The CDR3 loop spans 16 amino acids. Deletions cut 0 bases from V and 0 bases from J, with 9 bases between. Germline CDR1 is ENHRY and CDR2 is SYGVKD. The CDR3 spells CAISESRQTSNQPQHF. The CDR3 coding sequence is TGTGCCATCAGTGAGTCTCGACAGACTAGCAATCAGCCCCAGCATTTT.

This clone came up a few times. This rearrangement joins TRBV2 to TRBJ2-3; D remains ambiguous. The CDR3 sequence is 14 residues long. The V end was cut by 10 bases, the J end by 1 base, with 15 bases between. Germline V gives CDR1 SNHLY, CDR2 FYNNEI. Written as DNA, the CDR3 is TGTGCCATCCCGTCCAGATATGGCACAGATACGCAGTATTTT. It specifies CAIPSRYGTDTQYF.

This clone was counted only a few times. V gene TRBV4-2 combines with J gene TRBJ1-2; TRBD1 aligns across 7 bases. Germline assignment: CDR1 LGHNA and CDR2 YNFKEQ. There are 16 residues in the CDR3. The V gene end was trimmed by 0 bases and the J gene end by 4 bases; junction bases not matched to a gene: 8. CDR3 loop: CASSQESRTGTYGYTF. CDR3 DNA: TGTGCCAGCAGCCAAGAGTCCCGGACAGGAACCTATGGCTACACCTTC.

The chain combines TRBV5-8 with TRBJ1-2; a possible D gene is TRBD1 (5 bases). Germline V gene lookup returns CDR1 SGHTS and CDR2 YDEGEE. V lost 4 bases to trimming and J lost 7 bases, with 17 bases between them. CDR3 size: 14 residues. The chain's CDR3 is CASSRGRTSGGYTF. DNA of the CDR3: TGTGCCAGCAGCAGGGGAAGAACCTCCGGTGGCTACACCTTC.

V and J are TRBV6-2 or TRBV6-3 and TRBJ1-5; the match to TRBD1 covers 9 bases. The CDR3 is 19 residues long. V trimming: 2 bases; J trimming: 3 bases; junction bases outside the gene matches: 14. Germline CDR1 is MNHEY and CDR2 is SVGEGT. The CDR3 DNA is TGTGCCAGCAGTTACCTAGACAGGGGGAGTTCGCGCCACAATCAGCCCCAGCATTTT. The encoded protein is CASSYLDRGSSRHNQPQHF.

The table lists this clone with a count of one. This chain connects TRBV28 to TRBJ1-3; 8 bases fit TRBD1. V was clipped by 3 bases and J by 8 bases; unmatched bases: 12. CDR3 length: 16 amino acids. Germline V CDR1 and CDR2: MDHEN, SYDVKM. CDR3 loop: CASSLPGQGGIDTIYF. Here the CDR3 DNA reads TGTGCCAGCAGTTTGCCCGGACAGGGAGGGATCGACACCATATATTTT.